This T cell receptor beta chain was captured by sequencing in a study of T-cell reconstitution after alpha-beta-depleted transplantation in children. Unmatched junction bases numbered 6, after V lost 4 bases and J lost 6 bases. In germline, CDR1 is SGHRS, CDR2 YFSETQ. The CDR3 totals 14 residues. Regarding the study as a whole: Alpha-beta T cells about two months after transplant reportedly derived from several hundred expanded graft clones. Day-60 TCRbeta diversity that was high in some patients was derived from surviving recipient T cells and thymic progenitors. Fresh T-cell production supplied most of the T-cell counts and diversity seen one year after transplant.

Notes on this clonotype: Its antigen remains unidentified.

The library targeted TCRbeta and was prepared with unique molecular identifiers. Each CDR3 protein is one row after TCRdb ran MiXCR on the PCR reads. In the table there are roughly 400,000 distinct CDR3 sequences, approximately 42% of which are singletons. The material was PBMCs, obtained before TCRalphabeta/CD19-depleted stem cell transplant. The genes are TRBV5-1 and TRBJ2-1; TRBD1 matches at 8 bases. The sequence was collected from a girl aged 2-10 years with aplastic anemia, due to receive a stem cell transplant. The CDR3 bases are TGCGCCAGCAGCCGGACAGGGCGAGGCAATGAGCAGTTCTTC. Encoded protein: CASSRTGRGNEQFF. Filled out from reference TRBV5-1 and TRBJ2-1, the complete variable domain reads KAGVTQTPRYLIKTRGQQVTLSCSPISGHRSVSWYQQTPGQGLQFLFEYFSETQRNKGNFPGRFSGRQFSNSRSEMNVSTLELGDSALYLCASSRTGRGNEQFFGPGTRLTVL.